This T cell receptor beta chain was sequenced in a study of radiotherapy plus CTLA-4 blockade in lung cancer. Enrolled patients, whose metastatic non-small-cell lung cancer was chemo-refractory, received focal radiation plus CTLA-4 blockade with ipilimumab. Study-wide findings and caveats: In blood, after radiotherapy plus ipilimumab, tumor-derived TCR clones expanded. Response, reportedly, was best predicted by interferon-beta along with early blood T cell clone dynamics.

In the case of this clone: The target antigen is unknown.

The protocol was immunoSEQ multiplex PCR, while the TCRdb copy is restricted to in-frame clones and leaves out a portion. The table includes more than 100,000 clones, 80% to 90% detected once. The CDR3 is made up of 12 amino acids. Germline CDR1 and CDR2: MNHNY and SVGAGI (reference sequence). V was cut by 6 bases and J by 2 bases, with 7 bases left in between. This clonotype originated in a human donor with non-small cell lung cancer that progressed on radiotherapy plus ipilimumab. The rearrangement uses TRBV6-6 and TRBJ1-2, with D unresolved. The sequencing used peripheral blood, collected from a patient treated with radiotherapy plus ipilimumab. CDR3: CASRAGNYGYTF. CDR3 nucleotides: TGTGCCAGCAGAGCCGGGAACTATGGCTACACCTTC.